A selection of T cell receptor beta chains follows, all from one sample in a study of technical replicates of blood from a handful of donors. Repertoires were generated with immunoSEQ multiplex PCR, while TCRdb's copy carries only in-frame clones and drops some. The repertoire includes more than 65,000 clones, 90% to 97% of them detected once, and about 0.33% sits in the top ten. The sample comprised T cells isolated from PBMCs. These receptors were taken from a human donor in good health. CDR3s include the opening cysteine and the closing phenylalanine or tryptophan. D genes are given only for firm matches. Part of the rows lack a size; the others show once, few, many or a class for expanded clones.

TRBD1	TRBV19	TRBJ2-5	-	CASGLGQGRETQYF
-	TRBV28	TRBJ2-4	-	CASSLSVAKNIQYF
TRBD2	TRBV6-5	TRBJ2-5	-	CASSYLAGGKETQYF
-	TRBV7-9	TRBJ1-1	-	CASSHSNTEAFF
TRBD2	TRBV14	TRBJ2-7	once	CASSQSQTSRGSYEQYF
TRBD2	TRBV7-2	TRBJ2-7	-	CASSLTGGLRSDEQYF
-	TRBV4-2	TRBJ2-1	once	CASSQGRDIYNEQFF
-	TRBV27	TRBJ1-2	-	CASSIQGFGYTF
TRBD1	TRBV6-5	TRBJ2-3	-	CASSRLQGAGDTQYF
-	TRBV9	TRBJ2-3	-	CASSVRGLYTDTQYF
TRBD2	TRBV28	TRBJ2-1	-	CASSLGTSGSSYNEQFF
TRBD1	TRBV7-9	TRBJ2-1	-	CASRTGTGIGEQFF
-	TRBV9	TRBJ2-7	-	CASSVVPDSSYEQYF
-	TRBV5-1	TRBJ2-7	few	CASSLGPGVIYEQYF
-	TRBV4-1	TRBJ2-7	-	CASSQVGREQYF
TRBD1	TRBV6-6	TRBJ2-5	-	CASSEPGTGGETQYF
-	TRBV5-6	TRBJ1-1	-	CASSLANLNTEAFF
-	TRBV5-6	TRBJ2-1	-	CASSTDRLENEQFF
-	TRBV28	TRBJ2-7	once	CASDGLREQYF
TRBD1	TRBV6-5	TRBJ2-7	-	CASGTGLYEQYF
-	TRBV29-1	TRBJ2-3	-	CSVSSRLSDTQYF
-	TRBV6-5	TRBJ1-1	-	CASSEQSYTEAFF
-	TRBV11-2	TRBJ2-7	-	CASSLKPDTLIYEQYF
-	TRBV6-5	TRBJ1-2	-	CASSRDPAGGYTF
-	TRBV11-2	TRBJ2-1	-	CASSRSTDYSYNEQFF
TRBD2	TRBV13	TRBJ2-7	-	CASSLLAGGNEQYF
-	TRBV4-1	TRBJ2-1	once	CASSQDSLAYNEQFF
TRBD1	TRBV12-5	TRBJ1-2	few	CATPDRTNYGYTF
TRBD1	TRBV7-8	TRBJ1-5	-	CASSPGDRGYNQPQHF
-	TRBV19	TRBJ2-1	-	CASSTWGREIYNEQFF
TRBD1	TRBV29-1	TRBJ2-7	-	CSVFGTGSYEQYF
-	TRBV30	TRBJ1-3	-	CAWSEGTGTGNTIYF